This TCR beta chain was sequenced in a study of shared clonotypes between healthy human individuals. The study's findings and limits: Sample collection involved blood only; tissue repertoires are likely different. In a few donors, approximately 5% of naive CD4 clonotypes appeared in common. Represented diversity, genetic and exposure-history alike, was limited by few donors.

The CDR3 is 15 residues long. Germline-derived CDR1 and CDR2 are SGHAT and FQNNGV. Trimming stripped 5 bases from V and 0 bases from J, with 11 bases between. For this clone: Its cognate antigen is unknown.

Method: immunoSEQ multiplex PCR; TCRdb's copy keeps in-frame clones and lacks some. The profile shows millions of clones, around 90% of them singletons. Sequences were obtained from naive CD4+ T cells sorted from blood. The subset denotes: CD45RA+ positively selected. The receptor's source is a man aged 18 to 30 in good health. The rearrangement uses TRBV11-2 and TRBJ2-1; D gene uncertain. The CDR3 protein is CASSPYYISYNEQFF. The CDR3 bases are TGTGCCAGCAGCCCATACTACATCTCCTACAATGAGCAGTTCTTC.